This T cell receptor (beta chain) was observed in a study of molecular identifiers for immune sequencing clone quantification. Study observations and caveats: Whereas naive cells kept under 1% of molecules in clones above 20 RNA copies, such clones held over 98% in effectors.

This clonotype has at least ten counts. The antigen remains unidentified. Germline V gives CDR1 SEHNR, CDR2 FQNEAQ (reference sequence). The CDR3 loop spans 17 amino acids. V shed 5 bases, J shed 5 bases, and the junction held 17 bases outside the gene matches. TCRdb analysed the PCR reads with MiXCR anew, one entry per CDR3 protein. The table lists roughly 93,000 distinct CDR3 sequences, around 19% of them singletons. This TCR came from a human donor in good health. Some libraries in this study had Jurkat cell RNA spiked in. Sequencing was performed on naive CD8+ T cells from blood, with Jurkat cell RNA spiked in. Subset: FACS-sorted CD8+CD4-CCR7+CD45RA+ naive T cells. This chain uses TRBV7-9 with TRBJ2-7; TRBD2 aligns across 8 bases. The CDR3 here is CASSLPPKVSGSHEQYF. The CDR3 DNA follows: TGTGCCAGCAGCCTCCCCCCTAAGGTCAGCGGGAGTCACGAGCAGTACTTC.